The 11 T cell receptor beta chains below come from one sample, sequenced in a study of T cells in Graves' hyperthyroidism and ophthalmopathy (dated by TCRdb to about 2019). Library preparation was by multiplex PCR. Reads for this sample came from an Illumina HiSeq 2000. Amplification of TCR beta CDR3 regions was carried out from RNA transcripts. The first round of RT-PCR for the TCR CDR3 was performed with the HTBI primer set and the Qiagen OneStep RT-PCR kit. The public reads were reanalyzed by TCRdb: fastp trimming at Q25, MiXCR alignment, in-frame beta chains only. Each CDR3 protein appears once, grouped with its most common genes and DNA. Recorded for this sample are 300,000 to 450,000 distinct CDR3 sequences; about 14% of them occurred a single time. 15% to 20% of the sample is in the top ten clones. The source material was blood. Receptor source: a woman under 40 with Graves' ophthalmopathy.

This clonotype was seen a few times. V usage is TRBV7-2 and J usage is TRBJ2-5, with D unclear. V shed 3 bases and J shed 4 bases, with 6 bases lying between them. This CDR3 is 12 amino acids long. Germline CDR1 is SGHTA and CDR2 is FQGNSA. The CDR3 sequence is CASSFVGETQYF. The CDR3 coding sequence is TGTGCCAGCAGCTTTGTAGGAGAGACCCAGTACTTC.

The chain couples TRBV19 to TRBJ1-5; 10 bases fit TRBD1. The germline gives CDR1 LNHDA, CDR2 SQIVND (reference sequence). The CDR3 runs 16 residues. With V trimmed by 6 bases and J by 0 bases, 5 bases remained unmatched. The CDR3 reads CASSRDRGYSNQPQHF. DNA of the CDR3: TGTGCCAGTAGCCGGGACAGGGGTTATAGCAATCAGCCCCAGCATTTT.

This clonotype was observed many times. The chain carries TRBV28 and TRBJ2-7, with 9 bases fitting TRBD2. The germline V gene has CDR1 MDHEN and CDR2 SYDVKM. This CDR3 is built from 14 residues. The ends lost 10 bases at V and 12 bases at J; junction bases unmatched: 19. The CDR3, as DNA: TGTGCCACCGTTCTAGCGGGGAGTCCTTACGGGGCGTACTTC. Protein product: CATVLAGSPYGAYF.

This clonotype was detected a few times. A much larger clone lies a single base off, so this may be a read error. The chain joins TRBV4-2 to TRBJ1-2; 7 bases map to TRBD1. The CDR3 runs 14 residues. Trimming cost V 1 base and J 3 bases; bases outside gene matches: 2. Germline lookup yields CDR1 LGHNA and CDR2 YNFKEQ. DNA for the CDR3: TGTGCCAGCAGCCAAGCCAGGGGGGACTATGGCTACACCTTC. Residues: CASSQARGDYGYTF.

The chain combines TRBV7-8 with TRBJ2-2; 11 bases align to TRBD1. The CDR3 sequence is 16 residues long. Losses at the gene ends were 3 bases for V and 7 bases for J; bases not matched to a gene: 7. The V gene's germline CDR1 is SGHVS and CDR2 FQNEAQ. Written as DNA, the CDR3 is TGTGCCAGCAGCTTCCGGGACAGGGGGACTGTCGGGGAGCTGTTTTTT. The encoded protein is CASSFRDRGTVGELFF. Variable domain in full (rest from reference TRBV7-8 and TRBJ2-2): GAGVSQSPRYKVAKRGQDVALRCDPISGHVSLFWYQQALGQGPEFLTYFQNEAQLDKSGLPSDRFFAERPEGSVSTLKIQRTQQEDSAVYLCASSFRDRGTVGELFFGEGSRLTVL.

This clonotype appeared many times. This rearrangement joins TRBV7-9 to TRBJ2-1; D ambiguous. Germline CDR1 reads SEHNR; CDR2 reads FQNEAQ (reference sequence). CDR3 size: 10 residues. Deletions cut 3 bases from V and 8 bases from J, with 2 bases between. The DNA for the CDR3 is TGTGCCAGCAGCTTCGATGAGCAGTTCTTC. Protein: CASSFDEQFF.

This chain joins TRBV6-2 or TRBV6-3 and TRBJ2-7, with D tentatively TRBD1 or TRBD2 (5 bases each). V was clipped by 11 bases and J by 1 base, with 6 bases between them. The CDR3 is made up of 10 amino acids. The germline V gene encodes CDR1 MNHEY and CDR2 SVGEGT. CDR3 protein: CAGGSYEQYF. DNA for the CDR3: TGTGCCGGGGGTTCCTACGAGCAGTACTTC.

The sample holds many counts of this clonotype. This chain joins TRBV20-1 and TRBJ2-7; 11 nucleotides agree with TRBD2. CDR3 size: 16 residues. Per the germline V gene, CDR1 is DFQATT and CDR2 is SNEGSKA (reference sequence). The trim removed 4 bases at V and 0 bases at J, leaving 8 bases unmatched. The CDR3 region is CSAKNSGGVGSYEQYF. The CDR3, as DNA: TGCAGTGCTAAGAATAGCGGGGGGGTTGGCTCCTACGAGCAGTACTTC.

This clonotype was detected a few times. CDR3 amino acids: CSASVTGGTDTQYF. The DNA of the CDR3 is TGCAGTGCTAGCGTGACAGGGGGCACAGATACGCAGTATTTT. The genes are TRBV20-1 and TRBJ2-3; 8 nucleotides align to TRBD1. Trimming took 3 bases from V and 1 from J; bases not matched to a gene: 3. This CDR3 has 14 amino acids. Looked up from germline, CDR1 is DFQATT and CDR2 is SNEGSKA (reference sequence).

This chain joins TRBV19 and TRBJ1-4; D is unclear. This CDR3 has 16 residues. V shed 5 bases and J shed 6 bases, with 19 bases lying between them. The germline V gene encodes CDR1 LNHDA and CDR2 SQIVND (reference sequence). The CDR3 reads CASSAGFVARDEKLFF. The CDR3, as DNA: TGTGCCAGTAGTGCCGGGTTTGTGGCACGAGATGAAAAACTGTTTTTT.

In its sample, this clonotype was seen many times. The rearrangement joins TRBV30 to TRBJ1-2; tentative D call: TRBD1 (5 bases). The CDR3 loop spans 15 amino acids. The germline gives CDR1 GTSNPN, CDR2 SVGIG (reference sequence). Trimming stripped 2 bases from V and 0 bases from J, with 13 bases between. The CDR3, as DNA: TGTGCCTGGAGTCTGGGAGGGACTACTAACTATGGCTACACCTTC. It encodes CAWSLGGTTNYGYTF.